Shown below are 7 T cell receptor beta chains from a single sample sequenced in a study of blood T cell repertoires in COVID-19. Some clones are missing from TCRdb's copy, which holds only in-frame ones; the method was immunoSEQ multiplex PCR. The table shows roughly 160,000 clones, with 80% to 90% occurring only once. Sequenced: peripheral blood. These receptors were collected from a man in his 60s with acute or convalescent COVID-19.

V and J are TRBV5-1 and TRBJ2-7, with 13 nucleotides matching TRBD2. This CDR3 has 16 residues. Per germline, CDR1 SGHRS and CDR2 YFSETQ. With 4 bases clipped from V and 3 bases from J, the junction kept 7 bases outside the gene matches. The CDR3 protein is CASSHGLAGAYYEQYF. The DNA for the CDR3 is TGCGCCAGCAGCCACGGACTAGCGGGAGCCTACTACGAGCAGTACTTC.

The CDR3 region has the DNA TGTGCCACCCACGGACAGGGGGACTATGGCTACACCTTC. Translating gives CATHGQGDYGYTF. J is TRBJ1-2 and V is TRBV19; 10 bases match TRBD1. Germline CDR1 reads LNHDA; CDR2 reads SQIVND (reference sequence). The CDR3 has 13 residues. Unmatched junction bases numbered 5, after V lost 10 bases and J lost 3 bases.

The chain uses TRBV2 and TRBJ1-1; D uncertain. Trimming shortened V by 5 bases and J by 0 bases, and 25 bases separated the two germline ends. Germline V CDR1 and CDR2: SNHLY, FYNNEI. The CDR3 has 19 amino acids. For the CDR3, the DNA is TGTGCCAGCAGTCCTGTTCTCGGACCGGGGTCCGGGTTGAACACTGAAGCTTTCTTT. This translates into CASSPVLGPGSGLNTEAFF.

CDR3 protein: CASSLDGETQYF. CDR3 bases: TGTGCCAGCAGCTTAGACGGGGAGACCCAGTACTTC. V usage is TRBV11-3 and J usage is TRBJ2-5; D is ambiguous. Deletions cut 0 bases from V and 5 bases from J, with 4 bases between. CDR3 size: 12 residues. Germline loops: CDR1 SGHNT, CDR2 YENEEA.

The CDR3 protein is CASSLDPSYNEQFF. In nucleotides, the CDR3 is TGTGCCAGCAGCTTAGACCCCAGCTACAATGAGCAGTTCTTC. V gene TRBV7-2 combines with J gene TRBJ2-1; D is unresolved. V shed 1 base and J shed 3 bases, with 7 bases lying between them. CDR1 is SGHTA, CDR2 FQGNSA, per germline. This CDR3 spans 14 amino acids.

The genes are TRBV19 and TRBJ2-3; 7 bases align to TRBD1. CDR1 is LNHDA and CDR2 is SQIVND in the germline V gene (reference sequence). The CDR3 length is 16 residues. With V trimmed by 5 bases and J by 5 bases, 13 bases remained unmatched. The CDR3 coding sequence is TGTGCCAGTAGTCCCCGAGGCGACAGGGTTGGAGATACGCAGTATTTT. Its protein is CASSPRGDRVGDTQYF.

The genes are TRBV6-6 and TRBJ2-4; 8 nucleotides match TRBD1. Trimming took 6 bases from V and 8 from J; bases not matched to a gene: 6. The CDR3 spans 13 residues. CDR1 is MNHNY and CDR2 is SVGAGI in the germline V gene (reference sequence). The CDR3 DNA follows: TGTGCCAGCAGAGGACAGGGTATAGACATTCAGTACTTC. It yields the protein CASRGQGIDIQYF.